The 19 T cell receptor beta chains below come from one sample, sequenced in a study of blood T cell dynamics during melanoma immunotherapy. Time point reported: week 3, after first cycle of checkpoint inhibitor. Method: immunoSEQ multiplex PCR; TCRdb's copy keeps in-frame clones and lacks some. The table includes about 1,200 clones, around 86% detected once. Sequenced material: cell-free DNA from blood, taken from a patient treated with checkpoint blockade. The receptors were gathered from a human donor with melanoma.

The rearrangement uses TRBV5-1 and TRBJ1-6, with D unclear. Germline V gene sequence: CDR1 SGHRS, CDR2 YFSETQ. This CDR3 contains 14 residues. Trimming removed 0 bases from V and 7 bases from J, with 8 bases in between. The CDR3 loop is CASSLAALNSPLHF. The CDR3 DNA follows: TGCGCCAGCAGCTTGGCCGCCTTAAATTCACCCCTCCACTTT.

J is TRBJ2-6 and V is TRBV4-3; 7 positions match TRBD2. This CDR3 comprises 19 residues. Germline V lookup: CDR1 LGHNA, CDR2 YSLEER. The trim removed 3 bases at V and 0 bases at J, leaving 11 bases unmatched. Written as DNA, the CDR3 is TGCGCCAGCAGCCACCATATGCAGGGAGGGGACTCTGGGGCCAACGTCCTGACTTTC. It codes for CASSHHMQGGDSGANVLTF.

The chain carries TRBV28 and TRBJ1-6; D is unresolved. This CDR3 is 16 amino acids long. Between the trimmed V and J ends, which lost 8 bases and 9 bases, there was a span of 23 bases. Germline V CDR1 and CDR2: MDHEN, SYDVKM. The CDR3 sequence is CASVPAGRLIASPLHF. DNA of the CDR3: TGTGCCAGCGTTCCTGCCGGTCGGCTTATAGCTTCACCCCTCCACTTT.

The CDR3 is CASSVSIPSYEQYF. The CDR3 DNA reads TGTGCCAGCAGTGTCTCAATCCCGTCATACGAGCAGTACTTC. The V call is TRBV6-4, the J call TRBJ2-7; D uncertain. Germline loops: CDR1 MRHNA, CDR2 SNTAGT. The V end lost 4 bases, the J end lost 4 bases, and 14 bases lay between the germline ends. The CDR3 has 14 amino acids.

This clone was recorded only once. The V and J genes are TRBV4-3 and TRBJ2-1, with 9 nucleotides matching TRBD2. The CDR3 consists of 15 residues. V was pared by 0 bases and J by 5 bases, with 2 bases of the junction left unmatched. CDR1 LGHNA and CDR2 YSLEER come from the germline V gene. The DNA for the CDR3 is TGCGCCAGCAGCCAAGACTCTAGCGGGGACAATGAGCAGTTCTTC. It yields the protein CASSQDSSGDNEQFF.

This clone appeared a few times. The rearrangement links TRBV7-3 to TRBJ2-1; TRBD1 matches at 9 bases. V lost 0 bases to trimming and J lost 6 bases; unmatched junction nucleotides: 0. The CDR3 runs 14 residues. The V gene's germline CDR1 is SGHTA and CDR2 FQGTGA. CDR3 bases: TGTGCCAGCAGCTTAACGACAGGGGGCAATGAGCAGTTCTTC. This sequence encodes CASSLTTGGNEQFF.

The chain joins TRBV6-4 to TRBJ2-3; 14 bases align to TRBD2. The CDR3 totals 17 residues. The germline V gene encodes CDR1 MRHNA and CDR2 SNTAGT. V lost 1 base to trimming and J lost 1 base; unmatched junction nucleotides: 1. CDR3 loop: CASSDLGLAGGTDTQYF. The DNA for the CDR3 is TGTGCCAGCAGTGACTTGGGACTAGCGGGAGGCACAGATACGCAGTATTTT.

V usage is TRBV9 and J usage is TRBJ1-4; TRBD1 aligns across 9 bases. The trim removed 3 bases at V and 8 bases at J, leaving 8 bases unmatched. Germline lookup yields CDR1 SGDLS and CDR2 YYNGEE. The CDR3 sequence is 15 residues long. For the CDR3, the DNA is TGTGCCAGCAGCGGTACAGGGGGCCAAAGGGAAAAACTGTTTTTT. It translates to CASSGTGGQREKLFF.

This clone was seen only once. This chain uses TRBV6-5 with TRBJ1-2; D unclear. V was clipped by 8 bases and J by 4 bases, with 14 bases between them. CDR1 is MNHEY, CDR2 SVGAGI, per germline. The CDR3 contains 13 residues. The CDR3 loop is CASGPTVIYGYTF. The CDR3 DNA follows: TGTGCCAGCGGACCTACAGTTATCTATGGCTACACCTTC.

V is TRBV5-6 and J is TRBJ1-2; D gene ambiguous. The CDR3 runs to 13 residues. V was pared by 1 base and J by 8 bases, with 12 bases between. CDR1 and CDR2 (germline): SGHDT, YYEEEE. CDR3 loop: CASSLRSEHGYTF. The CDR3 nucleotides are TGTGCCAGCAGCTTGCGGTCGGAGCACGGCTACACCTTC.

V gene TRBV7-9 combines with J gene TRBJ1-4; 7 bases align to TRBD1. This CDR3 contains 14 residues. In germline, CDR1 is SEHNR, CDR2 FQNEAQ (reference sequence). Trimming took 5 bases from V and 7 from J; bases not matched to a gene: 7. CDR3 amino acids: CASSRGGTVEKLFF. CDR3 sequence (DNA): TGTGCCAGCAGCAGAGGGGGCACGGTTGAAAAACTGTTTTTT.

This clone turned up a few times. The J gene is TRBJ1-2, the V gene TRBV9; a possible D gene is TRBD1 (6 bases). The CDR3 has 13 amino acids. Germline V gene data show CDR1 as SGDLS and CDR2 as YYNGEE. Trimming left V 0 bases short and J 10 bases short, with 13 bases between. CDR3 DNA sequence: TGTGCCAGCAGCGTAGTCTCGACAGGAGCCTACACCTTC. This translates into CASSVVSTGAYTF.

The chain couples TRBV6-1 to TRBJ1-5, with D perhaps TRBD1 (5 bases). The CDR3 has 13 amino acids. The germline CDR1 and CDR2 sequences are MNHNS and SASEGT. V was shortened by 3 bases and J by 2 bases, with 5 bases between the two germline ends. The CDR3 spells CASSDRGNQPQHF. The CDR3 coding sequence is TGTGCCAGCAGTGACAGGGGCAATCAGCCCCAGCATTTT.

The rearrangement links TRBV5-4 to TRBJ2-5; 7 positions agree with TRBD1. The germline V gene has CDR1 SGHNT and CDR2 YYREEE (reference sequence). The CDR3 has 15 residues. Germline trimming cut 2 bases from V and 5 bases from J; bases unmatched to any gene: 9. The CDR3, as DNA: TGTGCCAGCAGCTTTGACAGGGTCGGTCGGGAGACCCAGTACTTC. Amino acids: CASSFDRVGRETQYF.

This clone was detected only a few times. The chain combines TRBV7-2 with TRBJ1-2, with D hard to call. The CDR3 spans 15 residues. Trimming removed 5 bases at V and 1 base at J, with 14 bases between. CDR1 and CDR2 from the germline V gene are SGHTA and FQGNSA. CDR3 residues: CASSPVLGLNYGYTF. The DNA of the CDR3 is TGTGCCAGCAGCCCCGTTCTCGGGCTTAACTATGGCTACACCTTC.

CDR3 protein: CASSGRDSGPYNEQFF. DNA of the CDR3: TGTGCCAGCAGCGGCCGGGACAGTGGACCCTACAATGAGCAGTTCTTC. V gene TRBV5-6 combines with J gene TRBJ2-1, with 7 bases fitting TRBD1. Germline CDR1 is SGHDT and CDR2 is YYEEEE. V trimming: 4 bases; J trimming: 2 bases; junction bases outside the gene matches: 9. The CDR3 contains 16 residues.

The V call is TRBV28, the J call TRBJ1-2; 9 bases map to TRBD1. The V and J ends lost 1 base and 8 bases, in that order; junction bases with no gene match: 11. CDR3 length equals 16 residues. The germline V gene encodes CDR1 MDHEN and CDR2 SYDVKM. The CDR3 sequence: CASSLSVPGQGGGYTF. In DNA, the CDR3 is TGTGCCAGCAGTTTATCCGTCCCGGGACAGGGTGGCGGCTACACCTTC.

This clone came up once. The chain links TRBV18 to TRBJ1-5; D call uncertain. The CDR3 has 15 amino acids. The germline gives CDR1 KGHSH, CDR2 LQKENI. V gave up 1 base and J gave up 6 bases, with 13 bases separating them. This CDR3 is CASSPQGAPVQPQHF. The CDR3 DNA follows: TGTGCCAGCTCACCACAGGGCGCACCCGTTCAGCCCCAGCATTTT. The full variable domain, completed using reference TRBV18 and TRBJ1-5, is NAGVMQNPRHLVRRRGQEARLRCSPMKGHSHVYWYRQLPEEGLKFMVYLQKENIIDESGMPKERFSAEFPKEGPSILRIQQVVRGDSAAYFCASSPQGAPVQPQHFGDGTRLSIL.

The gene calls are TRBV7-8 and TRBJ2-7; D assignment may be TRBD1 or TRBD2 (5 bases each). Germline lookup yields CDR1 SGHVS and CDR2 FQNEAQ. Trimming took 7 bases from V and 4 from J, leaving 17 bases between them. CDR3 length equals 14 residues. The CDR3 reads CASKQGTEAYEQYF. Here the CDR3 DNA reads TGTGCCAGCAAGCAAGGGACCGAAGCTTACGAGCAGTACTTC.